This T cell receptor (beta chain) was captured by sequencing in a study of a mutant IDH1 vaccine in newly diagnosed glioma. Background on the study: Commencement of vaccination occurred 4-6 weeks following radiotherapy alone, or concurrently with temozolomide cycles. Treated patients, averaging about 40 years, were around 60% male and about 38% female.

Profiled with immunoSEQ multiplex PCR; TCRdb holds only in-frame clones, not every one. The sample holds tens of thousands of clones; about 81% are singletons and the top ten take about 9.4%. About this clone: Its target is not known.

V was pared by 3 bases and J by 6 bases, with 11 bases of the junction left unmatched. Germline lookup yields CDR1 MNHEY and CDR2 SMNVEV (reference sequence). This CDR3 comprises 16 residues. Specified time point: week 11, during vaccination. One vaccine dose held 300 ug of mutant IDH1 20-mer peptide and came with topical imiquimod. Donors' newly diagnosed IDH1-mutant WHO grade 3 or 4 astrocytomas lacked nuclear ATRX. The input for sequencing was PBMCs, taken from a glioma patient whose treatment included an IDH1 peptide vaccine. The V call is TRBV27, the J call TRBJ1-2, with TRBD1 identical over 9 bases. The TCR sequence derives from a woman aged 45-59 years with glioma. CDR3 in amino acids: CASSFLYGTGFDGYTF. DNA for the CDR3: TGTGCCAGCAGTTTTCTCTATGGGACAGGGTTTGATGGCTACACCTTC.